The 30 T cell receptor beta chains reported below all come from one sample, sequenced in a study of blood T cell repertoires in COVID-19. Profiling relied on immunoSEQ multiplex PCR, and the TCRdb table lists in-frame clones only, not all of them. This sample has fewer than 150,000 clones, with around 83% found just once. The source material was peripheral blood. The source is a woman in her sixties or seventies with COVID-19, enrolled during active disease.

The CDR3 sequence: CASSEIRDWDQPQHF. CDR3 DNA sequence: TGTGCCAGCAGTGAAATCAGGGATTGGGATCAGCCCCAGCATTTT. The chain is built from TRBV6-1 and TRBJ1-5, with D possibly being TRBD1 (5 bases). The CDR3 has 15 residues. Deletions cut 2 bases from V and 5 bases from J, with 13 bases between. Germline CDR1 MNHNS, CDR2 SASEGT.

The chain couples TRBV24-1 to TRBJ2-7, with 9 bases matching TRBD1. In germline, CDR1 is KGHDR, CDR2 SFDVKD. The length of the CDR3 is 15 residues. V was pared by 5 bases and J by 5 bases, with 9 bases of the junction left unmatched. In DNA form, the CDR3 reads TGTGCCACCAGTGCGGTAATACAGGGGGCTCACGAGCAGTACTTC. It translates to CATSAVIQGAHEQYF.

The V call is TRBV7-9, the J call TRBJ1-1; D may be TRBD1 (5 bases). In germline, CDR1 is SEHNR, CDR2 FQNEAQ (reference sequence). V lost 3 bases and J 5 bases, leaving 13 bases between the germline ends. The CDR3 is 14 residues long. The CDR3 sequence: CASSFGQGRTEAFF. The CDR3 region has the DNA TGTGCCAGCAGCTTTGGGCAGGGAAGGACTGAAGCTTTCTTT.

This rearrangement joins TRBV27 to TRBJ2-5; 9 bases are shared with TRBD2. Trimming at V came to 2 bases and at J to 9 bases, leaving 10 bases not matched to a gene. The CDR3 sequence is 15 residues long. Germline V CDR1 and CDR2: MNHEY, SMNVEV (reference sequence). The CDR3: CASSLGLAGPRAQYF. The CDR3 nucleotides read TGTGCCAGCAGTTTAGGCCTAGCGGGGCCCCGGGCCCAGTACTTC.

The genes are TRBV19 and TRBJ1-1; D is ambiguous. CDR3 length: 11 residues. In germline, CDR1 is LNHDA, CDR2 SQIVND (reference sequence). V was trimmed by 4 bases and J by 3 bases, leaving 3 bases between them. Here the CDR3 DNA reads TGTGCCAGTAGTACCGACACTGAAGCTTTCTTT. Translation: CASSTDTEAFF. The full variable domain, completed using reference TRBV19 and TRBJ1-1, is DGGITQSPKYLFRKEGQNVTLSCEQNLNHDAMYWYRQDPGQGLRLIYYSQIVNDFQKGDIAEGYSVSREKKESFPLTVTSAQKNPTAFYLCASSTDTEAFFGQGTRLTVV.

The chain uses TRBV27 and TRBJ1-2, with a tentative D call TRBD1 (5 bases). This CDR3 is 15 amino acids long. The germline gives CDR1 MNHEY, CDR2 SMNVEV (reference sequence). Between the trimmed V and J ends, which lost 6 bases and 0 bases, there was a span of 14 bases. The CDR3 reads CASSPRAETNYGYTF. The DNA for the CDR3 is TGTGCCAGCAGCCCCAGGGCCGAGACTAACTATGGCTACACCTTC.

This chain uses TRBV6-5 with TRBJ2-5; TRBD2 agrees at 10 bases. Germline V gene lookup returns CDR1 MNHEY and CDR2 SVGAGI. V shed 4 bases, J shed 3 bases, and the junction held 5 bases outside the gene matches. The CDR3 is 15 amino acids. The CDR3 nucleotides read TGTGCCAGCAGTTCGGGACTAGCGACGAAAGAGACCCAGTACTTC. It is translated as CASSSGLATKETQYF.

This clone was seen more than once but under ten times. The chain links TRBV9 to TRBJ1-1, with TRBD1 identical over 10 bases. After removal of 0 bases from V and 5 bases from J, the junction contained 7 bases not matched to a gene. Germline V gene lookup returns CDR1 SGDLS and CDR2 YYNGEE. The CDR3 has 16 amino acids. Written as DNA, the CDR3 is TGTGCCAGCAGCGTAGTCAAGGGACAGGGGAGGACTGAAGCTTTCTTT. It codes for CASSVVKGQGRTEAFF.

This clone showed up just once. The V gene is TRBV7-3, the J gene TRBJ1-2; TRBD1 matches 8 bases. CDR1 is SGHTA and CDR2 is FQGTGA in the germline V gene. The CDR3 has 15 amino acids. The V gene end was trimmed by 2 bases and the J gene end by 7 bases; junction bases not matched to a gene: 9. CDR3 sequence reads: CASSLSGGQGGGYTF. CDR3 DNA: TGTGCCAGCAGCTTATCAGGGGGCCAAGGAGGTGGCTACACCTTC.

The chain combines TRBV9 with TRBJ2-7; D may be TRBD1 (5 bases). Germline V gene lookup returns CDR1 SGDLS and CDR2 YYNGEE. CDR3 size: 15 residues. With 0 bases removed from V and 0 bases from J, the gap between germline ends came to 10 bases. The CDR3 reads CASSVGGGNSYEQYF. The CDR3 nucleotides are TGTGCCAGCAGCGTAGGGGGCGGTAACTCCTACGAGCAGTACTTC.

The sample holds a few counts of this clone. The V gene is TRBV5-1, the J gene TRBJ2-5; 9 bases match TRBD1. Germline loops: CDR1 SGHRS, CDR2 YFSETQ. J was trimmed by 2 bases and V by 0 bases; bases with no gene match: 5. This CDR3 comprises 16 residues. CDR3 nucleotides: TGCGCCAGCAGCTTGGTAGATGGACAGGGGCAAGAGACCCAGTACTTC. Amino acids: CASSLVDGQGQETQYF.

The chain joins TRBV19 to TRBJ1-1, with 8 bases matching TRBD1. After removal of 3 bases from V and 3 bases from J, the junction contained 18 bases not matched to a gene. The CDR3 has 19 amino acids. CDR1 LNHDA and CDR2 SQIVND come from the germline V gene (reference sequence). The DNA for the CDR3 is TGTGCCAGTAGTATTCAGGGGGCCGTGGGGGGCCGGAGGGACACTGAAGCTTTCTTT. It encodes CASSIQGAVGGRRDTEAFF.

This clone was found a few times. The J gene is TRBJ1-2, the V gene TRBV18; 7 nucleotides line up with TRBD1. The germline gives CDR1 KGHSH, CDR2 LQKENI. V trimming: 3 bases; J trimming: 7 bases; junction bases outside the gene matches: 14. This CDR3 is built from 16 residues. CDR3 DNA sequence: TGTGCCAGCTCACCTCGACCGGGACAGACCGCTATTGGCTACACCTTC. Translation gives CASSPRPGQTAIGYTF.

The V and J genes are TRBV9 and TRBJ1-1; TRBD1 matches at 8 bases. The CDR3 is made up of 16 amino acids. The junction had 8 bases not matched to a gene; V was cut back by 0 bases and J by 4 bases. Germline V gene lookup returns CDR1 SGDLS and CDR2 YYNGEE. The CDR3 reads CASSVAPQGGVTEAFF. CDR3 coding DNA: TGTGCCAGCAGCGTAGCTCCACAGGGGGGAGTCACTGAAGCTTTCTTT.

The rearrangement links TRBV19 to TRBJ1-3, with TRBD1 identical over 9 bases. Germline CDR1 LNHDA, CDR2 SQIVND (reference sequence). This CDR3 has 16 residues. J gave up 2 bases and V 6 bases, and 8 bases lay outside the gene matches. CDR3 region: CASSPPGQGPGNTIYF. CDR3 bases: TGTGCCAGTAGCCCCCCGGGACAGGGCCCTGGAAACACCATATATTTT.

The J gene is TRBJ1-5, the V gene TRBV4-1; D may be TRBD1 (6 bases). Germline CDR1 MGHRA, CDR2 YSYEKL. V shed 0 bases and J shed 3 bases, with 12 bases lying between them. The CDR3 is made up of 16 amino acids. The CDR3 DNA follows: TGCGCCAGCAGCCAAGATTTCAGGGGCGCCAATCAGCCCCAGCATTTT. Translation gives CASSQDFRGANQPQHF.

This clone was recorded once. This chain links TRBV9 with TRBJ2-3; 9 bases match TRBD1. V gave up 3 bases and J gave up 7 bases; unmatched junction bases: 3. Germline assignment: CDR1 SGDLS and CDR2 YYNGEE. The CDR3 totals 13 residues. The CDR3 DNA follows: TGTGCCAGCAGCGGCGGGACAGGGCATACGCAGTATTTT. Encoded protein: CASSGGTGHTQYF.

The rearrangement joins TRBV2 to TRBJ1-1, with D uncertain. Germline lookup yields CDR1 SNHLY and CDR2 FYNNEI. This CDR3 has 15 amino acids. V was pared by 4 bases and J by 4 bases, with 16 bases between. Here the CDR3 reads CASSGLPGSVTEAFF. CDR3 DNA sequence: TGTGCCAGCAGTGGTCTCCCAGGATCCGTCACTGAAGCTTTCTTT. Full variable domain (rest looked up from reference TRBV2 and TRBJ1-1): EPEVTQTPSHQVTQMGQEVILRCVPISNHLYFYWYRQILGQKVEFLVSFYNNEISEKSEIFDDQFSVERPDGSNFTLKIRSTKLEDSAMYFCASSGLPGSVTEAFFGQGTRLTVV.

The rearrangement links TRBV30 to TRBJ1-2; TRBD1 matches at 8 bases. This CDR3 contains 15 residues. The germline CDR1 and CDR2 sequences are GTSNPN and SVGIG (reference sequence). The V segment lost 1 base and the J segment 3 bases; nucleotides outside the gene matches: 7. The CDR3 region is CAWSGRQGKHYGYTF. The CDR3 region has the DNA TGTGCCTGGAGTGGCCGACAGGGGAAACACTATGGCTACACCTTC. Looking up the rest from reference TRBV30 and TRBJ1-2 gives the full variable domain: SQTIHQWPATLVQPVGSPLSLECTVEGTSNPNLYWYRQAAGRGLQLLFYSVGIGQISSEVPQNLSASRPQDRQFILSSKKLLLSDSGFYLCAWSGRQGKHYGYTFGSGTRLTVV.

This sequence joins TRBV10-3 and TRBJ2-2; maybe TRBD1 (5 bases). V was shortened by 8 bases and J by 9 bases, with 19 bases between the two germline ends. The CDR3 has 14 amino acids. Germline-derived CDR1 and CDR2 are ENHRY and SYGVKD. CDR3 nucleotide sequence: TGTGCCATCTCTCAACCAGGGCAAAAGCGGGAGCTGTTTTTT. Encoded protein: CAISQPGQKRELFF.

In this sample, this clone turned up many times. The V gene is TRBV10-2, the J gene TRBJ2-7; D unresolved. The CDR3 extends over 12 amino acids. Per the germline V gene, CDR1 is WSHSY and CDR2 is SAAADI. V lost 4 bases to trimming and J lost 4 bases, with 8 bases between them. The CDR3 region is CASSAQFYEQYF. The CDR3 nucleotides are TGCGCCAGCAGTGCACAGTTTTACGAGCAGTACTTC.

This clone has just one count. The J gene is TRBJ1-1, the V gene TRBV10-3; 9 nucleotides agree with TRBD1. With V trimmed by 6 bases and J by 4 bases, 15 bases remained unmatched. The CDR3 covers 17 residues. Germline V gene sequence: CDR1 ENHRY, CDR2 SYGVKD. The CDR3 DNA reads as TGTGCCATCAGCCCTCAACACCCGGGACAGGGTGGCACTGAAGCTTTCTTT. It codes for CAISPQHPGQGGTEAFF.

V gene TRBV9 combines with J gene TRBJ2-2, with a weak D call TRBD2 (7 bases). The CDR3 is 13 amino acids. Germline V gene sequence: CDR1 SGDLS, CDR2 YYNGEE. Trimming left V 4 bases short and J 6 bases short, with 10 bases between. The CDR3 loop is CASSPGGPGELFF. The CDR3 bases are TGTGCCAGCAGCCCGGGGGGCCCCGGGGAGCTGTTTTTT.

The V and J genes are TRBV7-2 and TRBJ1-4; D ambiguous. This CDR3 is 15 amino acids long. Trimming removed 5 bases from V and 0 bases from J, with 10 bases in between. CDR1 is SGHTA and CDR2 is FQGNSA in the germline V gene. CDR3 region: CASSPQSATNEKLFF. In DNA, the CDR3 is TGTGCCAGCAGCCCGCAGTCTGCAACTAATGAAAAACTGTTTTTT. Variable domain in full (rest from reference TRBV7-2 and TRBJ1-4): GAGVSQSPSNKVTEKGKDVELRCDPISGHTALYWYRQSLGQGLEFLIYFQGNSAPDKSGLPSDRFSAERTGGSVSTLTIQRTQQEDSAVYLCASSPQSATNEKLFFGSGTQLSVL.

This clone was detected once. The chain is built from TRBV12-3 or TRBV12-4 and TRBJ2-7; no reliable D call. Trimming cost V 2 bases and J 5 bases, with 7 bases left between them. CDR3 length: 12 residues. The CDR3 DNA sequence: TGTGCCAGCAGTTTAAACGAGGACGAGCAGTACTTC. This sequence encodes CASSLNEDEQYF.

V is TRBV29-1 and J is TRBJ1-1; TRBD1 matches 7 bases. The CDR3 runs 13 residues. Germline loops: CDR1 SQVTM, CDR2 ANQGSEA. With 6 bases clipped from V and 2 bases from J, the junction kept 6 bases outside the gene matches. CDR3 in amino acids: CSVAGTANTEAFF. CDR3 bases: TGCAGCGTCGCCGGGACAGCCAACACTGAAGCTTTCTTT. The whole variable domain, remainder taken from reference TRBV29-1 and TRBJ1-1, is SAVISQKPSRDICQRGTSLTIQCQVDSQVTMMFWYRQQPGQSLTLIATANQGSEATYESGFVIDKFPISRPNLTFSTLTVSNMSPEDSSIYLCSVAGTANTEAFFGQGTRLTVV.

The chain employs TRBV6-5 and TRBJ1-3, with D perhaps matching TRBD1 (5 bases). CDR3 length: 15 amino acids. Between the trimmed V and J ends, which lost 2 bases and 0 bases, there was a span of 8 bases. Germline CDR1 is MNHEY and CDR2 is SVGAGI. The CDR3 sequence: CASSYRGLSGNTIYF. For the CDR3, the DNA is TGTGCCAGCAGTTACAGGGGACTCTCTGGAAACACCATATATTTT.

The chain carries TRBV12-5 and TRBJ1-5; no firm D call. The germline V gene has CDR1 LGHNT and CDR2 FRNRAP. The CDR3 runs to 12 residues. Trimming shortened V by 0 bases and J by 7 bases, and 4 bases separated the two germline ends. The CDR3: CASGLVSQPQHF. The CDR3 DNA sequence: TGTGCTAGTGGTTTGGTAAGCCAGCCCCAGCATTTT.

The V call is TRBV5-4, the J call TRBJ2-1; D is ambiguous. Germline values: CDR1 SGHNT, CDR2 YYREEE (reference sequence). V was clipped by 1 base and J by 5 bases, with 13 bases between them. The CDR3 spans 15 residues. The CDR3 DNA follows: TGTGCCAGCAGCTTGCTGGATAGTCTAGACAATGAGCAGTTCTTC. This gives the protein CASSLLDSLDNEQFF.

The chain joins TRBV9 to TRBJ1-1, with D unclear. V was cut by 0 bases and J by 2 bases, with 8 bases left in between. Per germline, CDR1 SGDLS and CDR2 YYNGEE. CDR3 size: 14 residues. CDR3 amino acids: CASSVANANTEAFF. The CDR3 region has the DNA TGTGCCAGCAGCGTAGCTAACGCTAACACTGAAGCTTTCTTT.